This entry is about one T cell receptor beta chain. Its recognized antigen is unknown. No quality values exist for individual bases; no much larger clone is one base distant. These data come from a study of control samples from healthy donors and cancer patients (dated by TCRdb to 2020 to 2022). Cut back by 1 base and 5 bases, the V and J ends lie 6 bases apart. Taken from cysteine to phenylalanine, the CDR3 has 13 residues. CDR3 DNA only is kept here, 39 bases in frame from base 1. Sequences LNHNV (CDR1) and YYDKDF (CDR2) are obtained from the germline V gene (reference sequence). Library construction relied on the immunoSEQ multiplex PCR assay. TCRdb's version of the immuneACCESS table is confined to in-frame rearrangements and falls short of the full clone set. An unresolved V gene accounts for under half of the shortfall where checked; the remainder is of unknown origin. This sample has a few hundred thousand clones in its table, and about nine tenths of those were observed once. The ten biggest clones cover more than 6% of the sample.

This receptor was identified in a middle-aged man with head and neck cancer. This receptor chain uses TRBV15 and TRBJ2-1; no D segment can be confidently identified. The sample consisted of PBMCs. The DNA is TGTGCCACCAGCAGAGCTAACAACAATGAGCAGTTCTTC. Its coded protein is CATSRANNNEQFF.